A single sample is the source of the 7 T cell receptor beta chains below, sequenced in a study of cytomegalovirus exposure and HLA in healthy donors. The PCR ran on 60 Vbeta and 13 Jbeta primers. The data were produced by immunoSEQ multiplex PCR, yet TCRdb's version contains in-frame clones alone and is incomplete. The sample carries roughly 240,000 clones, more than 75% recorded once. Sequencing input: PBMCs. Receptors were obtained from a girl aged 2 to 10 in good health and CMV-seronegative.

This clone was picked up a small number of times. This sequence joins TRBV5-1 and TRBJ1-1; TRBD1 is a possible D gene (6 bases). The CDR3 is 16 residues long. Germline CDR1 is SGHRS and CDR2 is YFSETQ. Trimming pared 0 bases from V and 3 bases from J, leaving 15 bases between. The CDR3 reads CASSLGFRGTDTEAFF. CDR3 DNA: TGCGCCAGCAGCTTGGGTTTCAGGGGCACCGACACTGAAGCTTTCTTT. The variable domain in full, completed from reference TRBV5-1 and TRBJ1-1, reads KAGVTQTPRYLIKTRGQQVTLSCSPISGHRSVSWYQQTPGQGLQFLFEYFSETQRNKGNFPGRFSGRQFSNSRSEMNVSTLELGDSALYLCASSLGFRGTDTEAFFGQGTRLTVV.

The V and J genes are TRBV29-1 and TRBJ2-3; the match to TRBD2 covers 16 bases. V dropped 7 bases and J dropped 5; count of bases not matched to a gene: 12. CDR1 is SQVTM, CDR2 ANQGSEA, per germline. The CDR3 length is 17 residues. CDR3 nucleotides: TGCAGCGGTACCGGGACTAGCGGGAGGGCCGGTGGAGATACGCAGTATTTT. It specifies CSGTGTSGRAGGDTQYF.

In this sample, this clone turned up once. The V and J genes are TRBV19 and TRBJ2-1; D is uncertain. Germline CDR1 and CDR2: LNHDA and SQIVND (reference sequence). This CDR3 has 13 residues. Trimming took 3 bases from V and 10 from J, leaving 13 bases between them. CDR3 in amino acids: CASSIRLRGEQFF. CDR3 bases: TGTGCCAGTAGTATCCGCCTTAGAGGCGAGCAGTTCTTC.

The CDR3 protein is CASTPYGTGTYEQYF. The CDR3 DNA follows: TGTGCCAGCACACCCTACGGGACAGGCACCTACGAGCAGTACTTC. The chain employs TRBV6-1 and TRBJ2-7, with TRBD1 matching 8 bases. The CDR3 runs to 15 residues. The germline gives CDR1 MNHNS, CDR2 SASEGT. V trimming: 7 bases; J trimming: 2 bases; junction bases outside the gene matches: 10.

A note on this clone: The junction departs from the called germline gene at one end, perhaps through a read error. The gene calls are TRBV7-9 and TRBJ2-5; TRBD2 agrees at 7 bases. The CDR3 loop spans 14 amino acids. CDR1 and CDR2 from the germline V gene are SEHNR and FQNEAQ (reference sequence). CDR3 in DNA: TGTTCCAGCAGGCTCAGCGGGATGGAAGAGACCCAGTACTTC. It codes for CSSRLSGMEETQYF.

The rearrangement uses TRBV5-1 and TRBJ2-2; D gene uncertain. V dropped 0 bases and J dropped 7 bases, with 4 bases sitting between them. The CDR3 spans 12 residues. The germline gives CDR1 SGHRS, CDR2 YFSETQ. The CDR3 protein is CASSLGLGELFF. CDR3 coding DNA: TGCGCCAGCAGCTTGGGTCTCGGGGAGCTGTTTTTT.

Worth noting for this clone: The same CDR3 is also encoded by other DNA sequences in this sample. The chain has TRBV5-1 and TRBJ2-7; 10 bases line up with TRBD1. V dropped 4 bases and J dropped 4; count of bases not matched to a gene: 2. Germline values: CDR1 SGHRS, CDR2 YFSETQ. The CDR3 extends over 13 amino acids. The CDR3 DNA reads as TGCGCCAGCAGCATGGGACAGGGGTACGAGCAGTACTTC. This sequence encodes CASSMGQGYEQYF.